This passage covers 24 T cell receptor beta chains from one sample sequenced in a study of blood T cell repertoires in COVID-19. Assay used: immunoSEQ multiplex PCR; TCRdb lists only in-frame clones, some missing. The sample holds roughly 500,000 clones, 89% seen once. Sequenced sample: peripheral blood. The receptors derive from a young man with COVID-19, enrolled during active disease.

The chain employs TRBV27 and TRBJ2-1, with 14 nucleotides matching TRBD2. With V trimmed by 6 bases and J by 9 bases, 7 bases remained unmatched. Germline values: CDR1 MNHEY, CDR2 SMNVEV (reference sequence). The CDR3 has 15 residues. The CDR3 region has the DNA TGTGCCAGCAGCCCGGGGACTAGCGGGAGAAGTGAGCAGTTCTTC. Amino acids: CASSPGTSGRSEQFF.

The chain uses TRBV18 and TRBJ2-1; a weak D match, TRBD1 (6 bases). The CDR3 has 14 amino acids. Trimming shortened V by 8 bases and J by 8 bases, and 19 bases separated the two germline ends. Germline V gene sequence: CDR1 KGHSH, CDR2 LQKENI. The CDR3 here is CASRPPQGLYEQFF. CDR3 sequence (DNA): TGTGCCAGCCGCCCCCCCCAGGGGTTGTATGAGCAGTTCTTC.

The CDR3 sequence: CASSLMGVNTGELFF. For the CDR3, the DNA is TGCGCCAGCAGCTTGATGGGAGTTAACACCGGGGAGCTGTTTTTT. This sequence joins TRBV5-1 and TRBJ2-2; possibly TRBD2 for D (5 bases). Germline CDR1 is SGHRS and CDR2 is YFSETQ. V shed 1 base and J shed 2 bases, with 9 bases lying between them. The CDR3 is made up of 15 amino acids.

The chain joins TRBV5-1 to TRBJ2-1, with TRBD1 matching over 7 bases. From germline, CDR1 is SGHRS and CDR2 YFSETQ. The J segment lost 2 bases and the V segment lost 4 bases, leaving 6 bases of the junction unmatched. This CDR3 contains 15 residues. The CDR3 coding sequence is TGCGCCAGCAGCCTACCGGGACAGACCTACAATGAGCAGTTCTTC. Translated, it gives CASSLPGQTYNEQFF.

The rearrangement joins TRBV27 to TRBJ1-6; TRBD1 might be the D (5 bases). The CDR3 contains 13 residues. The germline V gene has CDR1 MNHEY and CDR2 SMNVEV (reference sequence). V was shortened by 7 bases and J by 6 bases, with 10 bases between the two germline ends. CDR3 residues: CASKAGGNSPLHF. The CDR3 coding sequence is TGTGCCAGCAAAGCCGGGGGTAATTCACCCCTCCACTTT.

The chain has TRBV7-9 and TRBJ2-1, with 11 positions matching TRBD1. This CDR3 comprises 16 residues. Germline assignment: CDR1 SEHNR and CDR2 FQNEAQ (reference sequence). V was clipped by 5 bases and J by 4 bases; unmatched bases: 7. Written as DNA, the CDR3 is TGTGCCAGCAGCCCAAAGGACAGGGGGCGTTACAATGAGCAGTTCTTC. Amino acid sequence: CASSPKDRGRYNEQFF.

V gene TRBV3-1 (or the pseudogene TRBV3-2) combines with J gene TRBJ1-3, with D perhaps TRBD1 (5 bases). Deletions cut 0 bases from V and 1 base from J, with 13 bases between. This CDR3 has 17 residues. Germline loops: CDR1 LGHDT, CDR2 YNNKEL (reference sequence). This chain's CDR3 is CASSQESLGASGNTIYF. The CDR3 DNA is TGTGCCAGCAGCCAAGAGAGTTTAGGGGCTTCTGGAAACACCATATATTTT.

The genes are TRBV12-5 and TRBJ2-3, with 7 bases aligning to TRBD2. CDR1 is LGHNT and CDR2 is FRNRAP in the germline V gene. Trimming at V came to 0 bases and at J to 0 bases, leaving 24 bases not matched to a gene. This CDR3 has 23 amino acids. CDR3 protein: CASGLVLGGRGGSTRGSTDTQYF. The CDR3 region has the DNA TGTGCTAGTGGTTTGGTACTTGGCGGGAGAGGCGGTTCCACTAGAGGGAGCACAGATACGCAGTATTTT.

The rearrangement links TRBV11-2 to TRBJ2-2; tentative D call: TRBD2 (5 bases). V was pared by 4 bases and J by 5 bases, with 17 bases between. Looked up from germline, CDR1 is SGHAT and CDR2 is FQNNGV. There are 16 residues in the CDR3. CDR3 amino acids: CASSSWPAPGTGELFF. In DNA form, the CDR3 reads TGTGCCAGCAGCTCTTGGCCGGCCCCGGGGACCGGGGAGCTGTTTTTT.

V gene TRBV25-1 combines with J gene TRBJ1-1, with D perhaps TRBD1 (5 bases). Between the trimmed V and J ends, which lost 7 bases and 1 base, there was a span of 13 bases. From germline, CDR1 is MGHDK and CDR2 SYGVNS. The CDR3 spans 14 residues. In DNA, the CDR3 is TGTGCCAGCAAAGGGGCAGCCGAGAACACTGAAGCTTTCTTT. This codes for CASKGAAENTEAFF.

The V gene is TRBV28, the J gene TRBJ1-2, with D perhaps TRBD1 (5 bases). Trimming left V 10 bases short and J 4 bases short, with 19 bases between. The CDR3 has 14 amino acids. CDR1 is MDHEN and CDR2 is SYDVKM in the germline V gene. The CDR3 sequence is CAITGDSIFYGYTF. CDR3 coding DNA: TGTGCCATTACCGGGGACTCAATATTCTATGGCTACACCTTC.

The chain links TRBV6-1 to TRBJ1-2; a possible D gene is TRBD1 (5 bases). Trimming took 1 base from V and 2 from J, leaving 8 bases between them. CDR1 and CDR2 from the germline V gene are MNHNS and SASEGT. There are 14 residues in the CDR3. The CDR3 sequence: CASSEERQNYGYTF. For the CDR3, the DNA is TGTGCCAGCAGTGAAGAGCGACAGAACTATGGCTACACCTTC.

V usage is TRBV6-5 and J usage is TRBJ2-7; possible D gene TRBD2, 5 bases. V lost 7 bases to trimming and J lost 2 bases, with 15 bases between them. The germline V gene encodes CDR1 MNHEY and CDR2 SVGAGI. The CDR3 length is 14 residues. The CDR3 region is CASINPGFTYEQYF. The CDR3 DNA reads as TGTGCCAGCATTAACCCGGGATTTACCTACGAGCAGTACTTC.

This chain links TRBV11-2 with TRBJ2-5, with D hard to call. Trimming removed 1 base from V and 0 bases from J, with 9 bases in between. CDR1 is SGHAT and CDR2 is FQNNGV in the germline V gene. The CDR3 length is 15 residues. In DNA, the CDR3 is TGTGCCAGCAGCTTAGGATACTACCACCAAGAGACCCAGTACTTC. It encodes CASSLGYYHQETQYF. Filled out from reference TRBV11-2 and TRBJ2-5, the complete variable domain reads EAGVAQSPRYKIIEKRQSVAFWCNPISGHATLYWYQQILGQGPKLLIQFQNNGVVDDSQLPKDRFSAERLKGVDSTLKIQPAKLEDSAVYLCASSLGYYHQETQYFGPGTRLLVL.

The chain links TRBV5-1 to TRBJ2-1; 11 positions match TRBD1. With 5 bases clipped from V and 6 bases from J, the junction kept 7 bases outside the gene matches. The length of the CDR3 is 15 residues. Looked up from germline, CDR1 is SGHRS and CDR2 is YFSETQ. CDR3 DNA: TGCGCCAGCAGATTTCCGGGACAGGGGGGCAATGAGCAGTTCTTC. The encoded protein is CASRFPGQGGNEQFF.

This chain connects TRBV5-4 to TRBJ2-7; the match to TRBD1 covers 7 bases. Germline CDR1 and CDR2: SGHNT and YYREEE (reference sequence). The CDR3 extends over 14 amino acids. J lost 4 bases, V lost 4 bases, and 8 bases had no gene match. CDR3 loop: CASSPRQGGYEQYF. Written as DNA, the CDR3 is TGTGCCAGCAGCCCCCGACAGGGCGGATACGAGCAGTACTTC.

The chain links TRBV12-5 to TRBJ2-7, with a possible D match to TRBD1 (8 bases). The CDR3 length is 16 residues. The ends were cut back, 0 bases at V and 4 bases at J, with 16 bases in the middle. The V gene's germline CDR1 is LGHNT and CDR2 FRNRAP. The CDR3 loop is CASGLVYDRGGYEQYF. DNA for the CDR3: TGTGCTAGTGGTTTGGTATACGACAGGGGAGGGTACGAGCAGTACTTC.

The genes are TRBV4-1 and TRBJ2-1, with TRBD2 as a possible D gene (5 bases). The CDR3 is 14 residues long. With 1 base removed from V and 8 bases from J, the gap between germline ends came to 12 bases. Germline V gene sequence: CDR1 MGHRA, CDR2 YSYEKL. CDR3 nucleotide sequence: TGCGCCAGCAGCCAAGTGTCGGGGAACGATGAGCAGTTCTTC. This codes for CASSQVSGNDEQFF.

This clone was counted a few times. CDR3 loop: CASSSPGLASNEQFF. As DNA, the CDR3 is TGTGCCAGCAGTTCCCCGGGACTAGCGAGTAATGAGCAGTTCTTC. The chain links TRBV6-5 to TRBJ2-1; 10 bases are a match to TRBD2. Trimming at V came to 4 bases and at J to 7 bases, leaving 7 bases not matched to a gene. Germline V lookup: CDR1 MNHEY, CDR2 SVGAGI. The CDR3 spans 15 residues.

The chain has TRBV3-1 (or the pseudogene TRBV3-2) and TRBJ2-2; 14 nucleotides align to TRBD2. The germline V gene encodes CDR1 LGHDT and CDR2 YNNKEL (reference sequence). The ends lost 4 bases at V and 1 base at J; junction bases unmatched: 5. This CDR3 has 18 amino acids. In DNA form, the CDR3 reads TGTGCCAGCAGCCGCTCCGGGACTAGCGGGAGGAACACCGGGGAGCTGTTTTTT. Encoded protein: CASSRSGTSGRNTGELFF.

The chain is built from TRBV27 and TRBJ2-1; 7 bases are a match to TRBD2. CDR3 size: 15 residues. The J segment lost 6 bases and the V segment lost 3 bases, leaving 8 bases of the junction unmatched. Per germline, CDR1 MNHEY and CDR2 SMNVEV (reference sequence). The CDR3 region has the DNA TGTGCCAGCAGTTTCTCCGGGAGGATTTTCAATGAGCAGTTCTTC. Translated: CASSFSGRIFNEQFF.

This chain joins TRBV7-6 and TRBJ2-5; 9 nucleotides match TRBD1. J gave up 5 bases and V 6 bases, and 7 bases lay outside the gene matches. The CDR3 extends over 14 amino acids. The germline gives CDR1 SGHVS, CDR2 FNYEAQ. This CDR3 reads CASRSKTGGETQYF. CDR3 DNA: TGTGCCAGCAGGTCAAAGACAGGGGGGGAGACCCAGTACTTC.

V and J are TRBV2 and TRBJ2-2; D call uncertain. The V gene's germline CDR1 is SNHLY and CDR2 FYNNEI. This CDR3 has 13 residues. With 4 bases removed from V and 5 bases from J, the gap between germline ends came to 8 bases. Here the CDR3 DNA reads TGTGCCAGCAGTGCTAGTAGTACCGGGGAGCTGTTTTTT. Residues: CASSASSTGELFF.

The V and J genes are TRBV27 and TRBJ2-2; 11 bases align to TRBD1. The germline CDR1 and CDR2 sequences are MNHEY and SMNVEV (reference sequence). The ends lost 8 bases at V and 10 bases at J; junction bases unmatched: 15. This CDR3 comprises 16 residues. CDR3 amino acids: CASGRLRTGGRVELFF. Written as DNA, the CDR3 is TGTGCCAGCGGTCGGTTAAGGACAGGGGGCAGGGTGGAGCTGTTTTTT.